This TCR beta chain was captured by sequencing in a study of shared clonotypes between healthy human individuals. Broader study findings: All-four-donor shared clonotypes had higher generation probabilities than non-shared clonotypes did.

Libraries were prepared by immunoSEQ multiplex PCR; TCRdb keeps only in-frame clonotypes and omits some of them. The data hold a few million clones, with 90% to 96% observed a single time. Concerning this clone itself: Its target is unknown.

Sequencing input: naive CD4+ T cells sorted from blood. This sample's subset: CD45RA+ positively selected. The sequence derives from a man younger than 35 in good health.

CDR3 region: CASSGGTIAEQYF. DNA of the CDR3: TGTGCCAGTAGTGGCGGCACCATCGCCGAGCAGTACTTC. The rearrangement joins TRBV19 to TRBJ2-7; no clear D gene. The V end lost 5 bases, the J end lost 6 bases, and 14 bases lay between the germline ends. Germline CDR1 and CDR2: LNHDA and SQIVND (reference sequence). The CDR3 sequence is 13 residues long.